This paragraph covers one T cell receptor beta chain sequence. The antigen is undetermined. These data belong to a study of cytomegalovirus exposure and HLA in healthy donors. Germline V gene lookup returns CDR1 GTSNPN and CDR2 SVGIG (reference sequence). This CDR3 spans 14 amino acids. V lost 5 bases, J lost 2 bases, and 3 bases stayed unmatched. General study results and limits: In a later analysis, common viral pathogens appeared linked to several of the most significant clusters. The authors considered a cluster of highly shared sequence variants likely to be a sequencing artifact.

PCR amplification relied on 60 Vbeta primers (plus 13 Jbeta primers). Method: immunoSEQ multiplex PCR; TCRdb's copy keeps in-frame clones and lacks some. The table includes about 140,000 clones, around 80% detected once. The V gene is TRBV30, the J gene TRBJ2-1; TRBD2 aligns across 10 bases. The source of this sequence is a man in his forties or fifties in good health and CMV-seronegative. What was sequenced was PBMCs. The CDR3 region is CAWVSGGAYNEQFF. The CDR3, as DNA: TGTGCCTGGGTGAGCGGGGGGGCCTACAATGAGCAGTTCTTC.